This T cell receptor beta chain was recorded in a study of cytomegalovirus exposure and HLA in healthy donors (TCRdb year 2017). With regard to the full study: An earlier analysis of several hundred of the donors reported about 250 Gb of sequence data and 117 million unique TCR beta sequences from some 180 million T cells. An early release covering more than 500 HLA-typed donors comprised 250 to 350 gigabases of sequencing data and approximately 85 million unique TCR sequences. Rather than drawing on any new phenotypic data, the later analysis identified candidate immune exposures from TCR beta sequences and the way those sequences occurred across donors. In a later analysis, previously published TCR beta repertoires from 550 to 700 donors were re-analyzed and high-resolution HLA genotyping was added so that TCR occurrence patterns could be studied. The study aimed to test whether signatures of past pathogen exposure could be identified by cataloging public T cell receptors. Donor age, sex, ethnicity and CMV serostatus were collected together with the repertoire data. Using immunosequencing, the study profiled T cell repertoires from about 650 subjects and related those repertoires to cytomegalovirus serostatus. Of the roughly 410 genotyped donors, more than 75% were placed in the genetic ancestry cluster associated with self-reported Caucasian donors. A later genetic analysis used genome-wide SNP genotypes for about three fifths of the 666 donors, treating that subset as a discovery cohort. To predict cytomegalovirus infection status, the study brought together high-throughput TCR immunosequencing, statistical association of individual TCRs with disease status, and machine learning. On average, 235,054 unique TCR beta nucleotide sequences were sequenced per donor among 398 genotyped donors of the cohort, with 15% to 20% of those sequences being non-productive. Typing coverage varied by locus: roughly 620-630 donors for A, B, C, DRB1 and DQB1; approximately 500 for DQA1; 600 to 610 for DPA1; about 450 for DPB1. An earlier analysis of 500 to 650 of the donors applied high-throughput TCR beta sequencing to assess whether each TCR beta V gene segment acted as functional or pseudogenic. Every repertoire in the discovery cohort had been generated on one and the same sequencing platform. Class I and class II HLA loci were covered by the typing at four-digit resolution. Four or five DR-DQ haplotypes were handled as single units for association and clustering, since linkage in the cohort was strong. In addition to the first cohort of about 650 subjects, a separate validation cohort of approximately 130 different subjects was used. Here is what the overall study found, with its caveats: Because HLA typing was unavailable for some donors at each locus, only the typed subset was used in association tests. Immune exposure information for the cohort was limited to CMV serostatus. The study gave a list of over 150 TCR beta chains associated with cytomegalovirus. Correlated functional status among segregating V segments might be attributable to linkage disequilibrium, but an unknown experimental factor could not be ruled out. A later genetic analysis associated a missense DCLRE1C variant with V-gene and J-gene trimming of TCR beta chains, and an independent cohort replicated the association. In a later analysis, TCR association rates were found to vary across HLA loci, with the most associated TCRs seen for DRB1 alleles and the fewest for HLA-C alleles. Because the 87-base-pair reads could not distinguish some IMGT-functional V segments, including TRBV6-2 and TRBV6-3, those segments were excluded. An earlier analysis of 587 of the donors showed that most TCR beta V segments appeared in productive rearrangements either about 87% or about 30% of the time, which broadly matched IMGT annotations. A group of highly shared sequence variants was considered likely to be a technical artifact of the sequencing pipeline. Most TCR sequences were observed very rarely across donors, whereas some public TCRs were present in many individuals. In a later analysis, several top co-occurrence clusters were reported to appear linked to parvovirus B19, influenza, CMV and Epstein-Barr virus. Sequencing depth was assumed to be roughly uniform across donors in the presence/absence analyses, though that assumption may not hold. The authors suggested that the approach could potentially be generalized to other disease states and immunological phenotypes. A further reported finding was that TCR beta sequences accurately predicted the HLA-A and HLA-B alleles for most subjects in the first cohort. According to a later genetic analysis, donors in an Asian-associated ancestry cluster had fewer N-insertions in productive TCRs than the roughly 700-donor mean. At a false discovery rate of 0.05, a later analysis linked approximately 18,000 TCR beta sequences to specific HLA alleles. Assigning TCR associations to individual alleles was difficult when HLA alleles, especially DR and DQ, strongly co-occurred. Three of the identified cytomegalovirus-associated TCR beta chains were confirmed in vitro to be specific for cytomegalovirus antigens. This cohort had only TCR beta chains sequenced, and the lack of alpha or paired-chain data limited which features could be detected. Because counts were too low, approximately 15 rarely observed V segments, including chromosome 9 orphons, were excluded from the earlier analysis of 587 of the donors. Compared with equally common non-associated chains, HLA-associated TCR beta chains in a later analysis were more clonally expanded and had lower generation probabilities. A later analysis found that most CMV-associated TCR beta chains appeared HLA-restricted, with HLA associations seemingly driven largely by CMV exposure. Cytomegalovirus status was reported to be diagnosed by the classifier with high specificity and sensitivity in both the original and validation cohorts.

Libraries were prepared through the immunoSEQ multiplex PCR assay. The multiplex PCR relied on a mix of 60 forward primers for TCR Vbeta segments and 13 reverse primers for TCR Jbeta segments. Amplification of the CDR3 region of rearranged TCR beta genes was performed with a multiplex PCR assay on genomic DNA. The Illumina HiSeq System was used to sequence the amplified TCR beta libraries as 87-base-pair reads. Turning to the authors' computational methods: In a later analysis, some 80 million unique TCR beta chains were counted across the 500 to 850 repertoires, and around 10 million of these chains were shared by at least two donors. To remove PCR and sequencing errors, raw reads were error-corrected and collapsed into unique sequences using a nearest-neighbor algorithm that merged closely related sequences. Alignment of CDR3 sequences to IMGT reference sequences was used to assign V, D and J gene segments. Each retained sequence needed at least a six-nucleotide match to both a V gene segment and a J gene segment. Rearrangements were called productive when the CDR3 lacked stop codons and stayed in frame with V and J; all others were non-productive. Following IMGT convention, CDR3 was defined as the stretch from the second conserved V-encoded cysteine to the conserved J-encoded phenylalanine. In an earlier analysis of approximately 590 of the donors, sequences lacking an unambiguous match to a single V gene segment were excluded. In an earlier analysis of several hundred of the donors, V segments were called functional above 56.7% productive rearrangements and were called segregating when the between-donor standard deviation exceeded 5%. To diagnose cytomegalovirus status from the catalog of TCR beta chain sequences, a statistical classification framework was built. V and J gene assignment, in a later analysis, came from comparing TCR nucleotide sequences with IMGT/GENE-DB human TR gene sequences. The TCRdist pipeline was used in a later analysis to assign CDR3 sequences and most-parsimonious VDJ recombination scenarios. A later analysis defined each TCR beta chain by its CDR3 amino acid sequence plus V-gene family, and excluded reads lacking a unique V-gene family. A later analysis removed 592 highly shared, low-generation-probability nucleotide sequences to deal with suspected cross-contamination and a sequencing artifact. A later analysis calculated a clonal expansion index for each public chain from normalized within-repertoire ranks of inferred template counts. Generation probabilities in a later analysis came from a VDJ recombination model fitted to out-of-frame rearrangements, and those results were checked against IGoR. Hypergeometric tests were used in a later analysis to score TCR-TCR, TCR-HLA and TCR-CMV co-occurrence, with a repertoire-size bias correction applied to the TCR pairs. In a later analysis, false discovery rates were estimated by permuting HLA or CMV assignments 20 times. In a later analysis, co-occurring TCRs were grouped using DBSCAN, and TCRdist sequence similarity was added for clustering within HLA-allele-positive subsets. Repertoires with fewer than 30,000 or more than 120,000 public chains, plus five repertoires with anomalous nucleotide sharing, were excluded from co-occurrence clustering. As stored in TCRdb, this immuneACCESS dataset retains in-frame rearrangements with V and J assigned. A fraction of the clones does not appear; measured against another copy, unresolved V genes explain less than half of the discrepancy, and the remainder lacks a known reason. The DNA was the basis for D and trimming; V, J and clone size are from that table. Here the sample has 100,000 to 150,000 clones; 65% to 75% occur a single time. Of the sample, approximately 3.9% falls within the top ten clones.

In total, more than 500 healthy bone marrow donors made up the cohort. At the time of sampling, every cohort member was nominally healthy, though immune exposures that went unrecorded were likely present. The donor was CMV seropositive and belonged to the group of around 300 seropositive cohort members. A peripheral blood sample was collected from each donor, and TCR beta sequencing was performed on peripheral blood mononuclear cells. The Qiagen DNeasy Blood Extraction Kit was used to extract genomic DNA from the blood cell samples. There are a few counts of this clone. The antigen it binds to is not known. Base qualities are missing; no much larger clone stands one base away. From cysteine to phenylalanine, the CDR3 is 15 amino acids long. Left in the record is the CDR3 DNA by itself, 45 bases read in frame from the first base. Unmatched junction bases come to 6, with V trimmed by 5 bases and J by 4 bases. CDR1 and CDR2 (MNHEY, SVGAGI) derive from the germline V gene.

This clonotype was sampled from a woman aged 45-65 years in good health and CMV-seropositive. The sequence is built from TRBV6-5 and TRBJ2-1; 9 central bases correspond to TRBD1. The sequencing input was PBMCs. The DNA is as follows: TGTGCCAGCAGTCAGACAGGGGGAGCGTACAATGAGCAGTTCTTC. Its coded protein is CASSQTGGAYNEQFF.